This TCR beta chain derives from a study of cytomegalovirus exposure and HLA in healthy donors. Study in general: An earlier analysis found fewer than 120 million unique TCR beta sequences from about 190 million T cells.

Study conclusions and caveats: Per a later analysis, HLA-associated TCR beta chains showed more clonal expansion than other, equally common TCR beta chains. Researchers counted around 160 TCR beta chains as cytomegalovirus-associated. In a later analysis, V- and J-gene trimming of beta chains associated with a DCLRE1C missense variant, replicated independently.

Amplification used 60 Vbeta primers and 13 Jbeta primers. Using immunoSEQ multiplex PCR, the repertoire was profiled, and TCRdb retains in-frame clones only, with some absent. This table lists 100,000 to 150,000 clones. Comments on this clone: Its antigen remains unidentified.

V shed 3 bases, J shed 1 base, and the junction held 9 bases outside the gene matches. The germline gives CDR1 LNHDA, CDR2 SQIVND (reference sequence). The CDR3 covers 17 residues. Sequenced: PBMCs. The chain couples TRBV19 to TRBJ1-1; 9 bases align to TRBD1. This clonotype was sampled from a man aged 18-30 years in good health and CMV-seronegative. The CDR3 sequence is CASSIGTGLAGNTEAFF. The CDR3 DNA reads TGTGCCAGTAGTATCGGGACAGGGCTGGCTGGGAACACTGAAGCTTTCTTT.